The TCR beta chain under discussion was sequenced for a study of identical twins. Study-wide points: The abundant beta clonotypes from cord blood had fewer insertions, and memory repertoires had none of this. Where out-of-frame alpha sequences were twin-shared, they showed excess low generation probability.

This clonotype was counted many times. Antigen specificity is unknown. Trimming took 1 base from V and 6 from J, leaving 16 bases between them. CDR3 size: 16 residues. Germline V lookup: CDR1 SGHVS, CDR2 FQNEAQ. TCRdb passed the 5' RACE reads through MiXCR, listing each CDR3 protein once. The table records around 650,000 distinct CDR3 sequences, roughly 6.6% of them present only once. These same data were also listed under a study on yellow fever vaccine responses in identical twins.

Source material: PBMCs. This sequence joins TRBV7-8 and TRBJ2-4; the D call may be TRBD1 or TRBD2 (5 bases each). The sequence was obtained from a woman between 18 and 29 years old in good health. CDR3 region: CASSLVQSGLRNIQYF. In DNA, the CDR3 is TGTGCCAGCAGCTTAGTCCAGTCGGGGCTTAGAAACATTCAGTACTTC.